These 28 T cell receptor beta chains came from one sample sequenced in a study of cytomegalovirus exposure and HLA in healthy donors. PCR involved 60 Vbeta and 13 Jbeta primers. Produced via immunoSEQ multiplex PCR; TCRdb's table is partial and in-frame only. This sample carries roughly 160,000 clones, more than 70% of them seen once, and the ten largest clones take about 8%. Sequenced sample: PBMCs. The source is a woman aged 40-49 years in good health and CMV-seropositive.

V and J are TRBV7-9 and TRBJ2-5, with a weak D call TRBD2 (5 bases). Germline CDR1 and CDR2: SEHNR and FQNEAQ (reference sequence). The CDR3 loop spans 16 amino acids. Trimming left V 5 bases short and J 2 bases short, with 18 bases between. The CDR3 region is CASSLKRVAPQETQYF. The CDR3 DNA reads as TGTGCCAGCAGCCTAAAACGGGTAGCGCCTCAAGAGACCCAGTACTTC.

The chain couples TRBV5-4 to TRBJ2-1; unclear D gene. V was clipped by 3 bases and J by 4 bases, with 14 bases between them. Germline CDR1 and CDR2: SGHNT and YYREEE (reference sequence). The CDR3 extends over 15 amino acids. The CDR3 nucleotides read TGTGCCAGCAGCTCGTCTATCTCTAATTACAATGAGCAGTTCTTC. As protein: CASSSSISNYNEQFF.

CDR3 residues: CASSGTGSLAGGSPYEQYF. In DNA, the CDR3 is TGTGCCAGCAGTGGGACAGGGAGTCTAGCGGGAGGGTCTCCCTACGAGCAGTACTTC. The genes are TRBV28 and TRBJ2-5; 12 bases match TRBD2. The J call is uncertain, as TRBJ2-7 better fits the DNA end. Germline V lookup: CDR1 MDHEN, CDR2 SYDVKM. This CDR3 comprises 19 residues.

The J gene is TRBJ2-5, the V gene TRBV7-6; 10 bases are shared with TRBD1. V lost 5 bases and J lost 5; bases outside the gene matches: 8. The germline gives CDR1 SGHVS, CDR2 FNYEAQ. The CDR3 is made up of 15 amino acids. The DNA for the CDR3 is TGTGCCAGCAGCCGGGGGACAGGGGCGTTTGAGACCCAGTACTTC. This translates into CASSRGTGAFETQYF. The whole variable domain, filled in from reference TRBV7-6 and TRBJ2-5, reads GAGVSQSPRYKVTKRGQDVALRCDPISGHVSLYWYRQALGQGPEFLTYFNYEAQQDKSGLPNDRFSAERPEGSISTLTIQRTEQRDSAMYRCASSRGTGAFETQYFGPGTRLLVL.

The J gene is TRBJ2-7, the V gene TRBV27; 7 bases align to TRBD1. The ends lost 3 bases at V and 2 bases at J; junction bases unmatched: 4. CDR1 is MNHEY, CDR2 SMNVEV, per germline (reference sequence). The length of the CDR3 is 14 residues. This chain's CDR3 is CASSLTGQTYEQYF. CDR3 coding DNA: TGTGCCAGCAGTTTGACAGGGCAAACCTACGAGCAGTACTTC.

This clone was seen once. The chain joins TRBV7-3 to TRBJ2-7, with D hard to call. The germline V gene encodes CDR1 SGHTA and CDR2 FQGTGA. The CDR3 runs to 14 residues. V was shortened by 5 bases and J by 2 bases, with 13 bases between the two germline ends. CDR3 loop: CASSPANSAYEQYF. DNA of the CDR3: TGTGCCAGCAGCCCGGCCAACAGTGCCTACGAGCAGTACTTC.

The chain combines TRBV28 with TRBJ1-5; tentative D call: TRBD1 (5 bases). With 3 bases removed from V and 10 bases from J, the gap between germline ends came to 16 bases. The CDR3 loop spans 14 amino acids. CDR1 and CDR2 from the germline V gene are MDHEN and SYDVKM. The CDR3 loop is CASSLGGVRSPQHF. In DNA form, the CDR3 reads TGTGCCAGCAGTTTGGGGGGGGTAAGGTCACCCCAGCATTTT.

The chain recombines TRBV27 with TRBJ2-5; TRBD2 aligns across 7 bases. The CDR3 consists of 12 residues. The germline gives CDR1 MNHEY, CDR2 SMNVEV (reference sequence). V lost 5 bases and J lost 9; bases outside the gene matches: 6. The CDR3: CASSSGVSAQYF. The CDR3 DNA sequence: TGTGCCAGCAGTAGCGGGGTTTCGGCCCAGTACTTC.

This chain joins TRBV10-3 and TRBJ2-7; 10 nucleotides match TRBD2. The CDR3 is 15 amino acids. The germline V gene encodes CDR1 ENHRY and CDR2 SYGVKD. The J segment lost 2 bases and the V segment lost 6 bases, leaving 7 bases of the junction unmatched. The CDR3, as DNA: TGTGCCATCAGGGATTCTAGCGGGAGCCCCTACGAGCAGTACTTC. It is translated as CAIRDSSGSPYEQYF.

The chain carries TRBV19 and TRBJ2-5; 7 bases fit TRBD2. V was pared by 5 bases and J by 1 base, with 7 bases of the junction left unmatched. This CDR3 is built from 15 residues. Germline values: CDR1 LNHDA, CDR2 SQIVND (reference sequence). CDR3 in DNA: TGTGCCAGTAGTCTAACTAGCGTGTCCCAAGAGACCCAGTACTTC. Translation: CASSLTSVSQETQYF.

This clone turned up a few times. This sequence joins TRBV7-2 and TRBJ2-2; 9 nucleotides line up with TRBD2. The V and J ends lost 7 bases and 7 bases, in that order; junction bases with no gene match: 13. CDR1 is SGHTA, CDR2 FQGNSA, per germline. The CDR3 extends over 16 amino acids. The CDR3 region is CASNRFGSGSFGELFF. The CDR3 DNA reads TGTGCCAGCAACCGATTTGGTAGCGGGAGTTTCGGGGAGCTGTTTTTT.

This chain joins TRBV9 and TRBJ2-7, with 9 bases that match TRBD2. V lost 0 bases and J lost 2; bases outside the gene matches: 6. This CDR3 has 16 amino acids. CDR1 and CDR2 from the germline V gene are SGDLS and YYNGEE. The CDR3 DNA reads TGTGCCAGCAGCGTAGAACCCCTAGCGGGACCCTACGAGCAGTACTTC. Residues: CASSVEPLAGPYEQYF.

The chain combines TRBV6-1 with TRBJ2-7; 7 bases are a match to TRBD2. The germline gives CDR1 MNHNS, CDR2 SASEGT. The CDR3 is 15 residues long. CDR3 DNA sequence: TGTGCAATTAAGGAATCGGGAGGCCACTCCTACGAGCAGTACTTC. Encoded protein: CAIKESGGHSYEQYF.

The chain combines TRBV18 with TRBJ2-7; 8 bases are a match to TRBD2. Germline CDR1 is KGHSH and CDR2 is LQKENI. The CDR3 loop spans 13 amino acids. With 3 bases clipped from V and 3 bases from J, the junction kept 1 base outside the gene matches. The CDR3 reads CASSPGLDYEQYF. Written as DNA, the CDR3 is TGTGCCAGCTCACCGGGACTAGACTACGAGCAGTACTTC.

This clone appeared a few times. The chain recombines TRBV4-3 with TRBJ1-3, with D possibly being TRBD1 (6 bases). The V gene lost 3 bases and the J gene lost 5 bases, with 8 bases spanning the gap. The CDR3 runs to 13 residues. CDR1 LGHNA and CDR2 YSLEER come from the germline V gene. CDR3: CASSQDRRNTIYF. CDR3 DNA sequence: TGCGCCAGCAGCCAGGACAGACGAAACACCATATATTTT.

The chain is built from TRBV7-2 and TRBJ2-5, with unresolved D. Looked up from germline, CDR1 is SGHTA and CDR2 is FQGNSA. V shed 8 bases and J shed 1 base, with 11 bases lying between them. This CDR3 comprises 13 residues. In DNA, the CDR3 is TGTGCCAGCTCCTTCGCGGTCCAAGAGACCCAGTACTTC. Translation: CASSFAVQETQYF.

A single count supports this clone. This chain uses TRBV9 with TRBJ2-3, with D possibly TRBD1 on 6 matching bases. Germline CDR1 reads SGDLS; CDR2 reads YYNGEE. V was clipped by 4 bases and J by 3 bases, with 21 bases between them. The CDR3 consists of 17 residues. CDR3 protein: CASSNHRAPSRTDTQYF. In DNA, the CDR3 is TGTGCCAGCAGCAACCACAGGGCCCCGTCTAGGACAGATACGCAGTATTTT.

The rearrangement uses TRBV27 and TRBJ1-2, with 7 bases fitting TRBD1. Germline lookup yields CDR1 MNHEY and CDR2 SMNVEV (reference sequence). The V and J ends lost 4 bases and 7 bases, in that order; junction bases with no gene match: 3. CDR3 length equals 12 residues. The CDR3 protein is CASSSTGFGYTF. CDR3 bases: TGTGCCAGCAGTTCGACAGGGTTTGGCTACACCTTC.

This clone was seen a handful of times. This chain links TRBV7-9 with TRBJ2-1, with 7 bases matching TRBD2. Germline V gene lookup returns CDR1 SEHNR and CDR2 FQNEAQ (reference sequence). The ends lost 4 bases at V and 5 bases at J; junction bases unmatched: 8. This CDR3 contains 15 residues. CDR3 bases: TGTGCCAGCAGCTCTTTGCGGGGGATGAACAATGAGCAGTTCTTC. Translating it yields CASSSLRGMNNEQFF. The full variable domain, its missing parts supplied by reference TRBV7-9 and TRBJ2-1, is DTGVSQNPRHKITKRGQNVTFRCDPISEHNRLYWYRQTLGQGPEFLTYFQNEAQLEKSRLLSDRFSAERPKGSFSTLEIQRTEQGDSAMYLCASSSLRGMNNEQFFGPGTRLTVL.

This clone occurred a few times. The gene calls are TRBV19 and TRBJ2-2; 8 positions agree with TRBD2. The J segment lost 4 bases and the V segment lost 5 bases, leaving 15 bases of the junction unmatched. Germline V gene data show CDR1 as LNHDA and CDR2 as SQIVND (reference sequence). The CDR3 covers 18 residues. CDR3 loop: CASSSPFLAGDATGELFF. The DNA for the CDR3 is TGTGCCAGTAGTTCGCCCTTCCTAGCGGGTGATGCCACCGGGGAGCTGTTTTTT. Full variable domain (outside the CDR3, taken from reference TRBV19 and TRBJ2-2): DGGITQSPKYLFRKEGQNVTLSCEQNLNHDAMYWYRQDPGQGLRLIYYSQIVNDFQKGDIAEGYSVSREKKESFPLTVTSAQKNPTAFYLCASSSPFLAGDATGELFFGEGSRLTVL.

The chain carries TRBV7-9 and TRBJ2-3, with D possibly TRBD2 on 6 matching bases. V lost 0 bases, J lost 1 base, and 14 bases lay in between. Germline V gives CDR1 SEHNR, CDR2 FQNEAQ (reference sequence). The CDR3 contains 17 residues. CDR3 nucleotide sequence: TGTGCCAGCAGCTTAGCACACGTGAGGGAGGGCACAGATACGCAGTATTTT. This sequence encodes CASSLAHVREGTDTQYF.

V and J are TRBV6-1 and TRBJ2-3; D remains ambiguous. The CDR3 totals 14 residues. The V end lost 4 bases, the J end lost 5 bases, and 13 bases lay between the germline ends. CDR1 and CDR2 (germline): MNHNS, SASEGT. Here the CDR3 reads CASSVARGGDTQYF. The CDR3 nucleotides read TGTGCCAGCAGTGTTGCCAGAGGTGGAGATACGCAGTATTTT.

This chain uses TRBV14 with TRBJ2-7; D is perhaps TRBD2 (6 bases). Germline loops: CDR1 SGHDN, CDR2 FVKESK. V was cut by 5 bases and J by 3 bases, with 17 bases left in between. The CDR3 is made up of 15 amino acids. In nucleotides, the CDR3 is TGTGCCAGCAGCACGGGCGGGGCAGGTCACTACGAGCAGTACTTC. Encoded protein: CASSTGGAGHYEQYF.

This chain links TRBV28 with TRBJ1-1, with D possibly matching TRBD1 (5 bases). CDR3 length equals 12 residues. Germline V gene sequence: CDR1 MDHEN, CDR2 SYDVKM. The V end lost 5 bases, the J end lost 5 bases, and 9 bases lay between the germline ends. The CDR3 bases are TGTGCCAGCAGTCAGGGTCTTACTGAAGCTTTCTTT. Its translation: CASSQGLTEAFF.

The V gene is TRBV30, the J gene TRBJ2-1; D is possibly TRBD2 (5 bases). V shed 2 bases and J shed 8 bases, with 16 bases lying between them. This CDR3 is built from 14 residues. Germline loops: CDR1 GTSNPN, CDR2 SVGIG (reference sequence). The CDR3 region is CAWSSLAPPDEQFF. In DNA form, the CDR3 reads TGTGCCTGGAGTTCTCTAGCTCCCCCCGATGAGCAGTTCTTC.

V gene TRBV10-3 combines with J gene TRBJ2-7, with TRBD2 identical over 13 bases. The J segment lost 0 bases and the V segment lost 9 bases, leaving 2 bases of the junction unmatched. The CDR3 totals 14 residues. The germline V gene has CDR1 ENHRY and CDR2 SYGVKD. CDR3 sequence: CAMGTSGASYEQYF. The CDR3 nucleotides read TGTGCCATGGGGACTAGCGGGGCCTCCTACGAGCAGTACTTC.

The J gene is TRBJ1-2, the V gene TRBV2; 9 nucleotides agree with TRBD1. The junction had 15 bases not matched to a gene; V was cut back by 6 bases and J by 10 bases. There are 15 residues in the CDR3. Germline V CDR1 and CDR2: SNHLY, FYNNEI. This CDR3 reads CASRSQGALSILYTF. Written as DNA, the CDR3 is TGTGCCAGCAGATCACAGGGGGCTTTATCTATTCTCTACACCTTC.

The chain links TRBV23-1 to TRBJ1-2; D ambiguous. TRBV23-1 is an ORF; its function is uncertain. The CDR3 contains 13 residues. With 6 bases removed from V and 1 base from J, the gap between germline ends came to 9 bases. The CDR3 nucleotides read TGCGCCAGCAGCCTGGCGGTTAACTATGGCTACACCTTC. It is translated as CASSLAVNYGYTF.